This passage covers 14 T cell receptor beta chains from one sample sequenced in a study of persistence of HIV-infected CD4 T cells. Their antigen targets remain unknown. Lysates of CMV-infected fibroblasts at 8 to 10 ug/mL stimulated these cells. Sorting selected CD4+ T cells upregulating both CD40 ligand and CD69. The libraries were made with immunoSEQ version 4 in survey mode. Generated by immunoSEQ multiplex PCR, the TCRdb table keeps only in-frame clones and is missing some. The sample has about 5,000 clones, about 67% seen once. This specimen was CD4+ T cells sorted from PBMCs after roughly 19-hour stimulation, taken from a patient who received antiretroviral therapy. The receptors derive from an adult man with HIV who was CMV-seropositive.

The chain uses TRBV24-1 and TRBJ2-3; D not resolved. The germline V gene encodes CDR1 KGHDR and CDR2 SFDVKD. This CDR3 has 13 residues. Trimming cost V 0 bases and J 6 bases, with 6 bases left between them. The CDR3 nucleotides are TGTGCCACCAGTGATTTGTCTGGGGATACGCAGTATTTT. As protein: CATSDLSGDTQYF.

This clone has a handful of counts. The same CDR3 is also encoded by other DNA sequences in this sample. This sequence joins TRBV7-9 and TRBJ1-5, with a possible D match to TRBD1 (5 bases). CDR1 and CDR2 (germline): SEHNR, FQNEAQ (reference sequence). V was trimmed by 2 bases and J by 3 bases, leaving 11 bases between them. The CDR3 covers 15 residues. CDR3 protein: CASSLSGGNNQPQHF. The CDR3, as DNA: TGTGCCAGCAGCTTATCCGGGGGTAACAATCAGCCCCAGCATTTT.

Only a few counts were recorded for this clone. The chain recombines TRBV5-6 with TRBJ1-4; a weak D match, TRBD1 (5 bases). V was cut by 2 bases and J by 8 bases, with 19 bases left in between. This CDR3 comprises 16 residues. Germline CDR1 and CDR2: SGHDT and YYEEEE. The CDR3 loop is CASSFNRWGIGEKLFF. CDR3 sequence (DNA): TGTGCCAGCAGCTTTAACCGCTGGGGGATCGGCGAAAAACTGTTTTTT.

The chain employs TRBV7-2 and TRBJ1-4, with D unclear. With 1 base removed from V and 0 bases from J, the gap between germline ends came to 15 bases. This CDR3 spans 18 amino acids. Germline-derived CDR1 and CDR2 are SGHTA and FQGNSA. CDR3 in amino acids: CASSLGEVPGATNEKLFF. In DNA form, the CDR3 reads TGTGCCAGCAGCTTAGGCGAGGTTCCGGGAGCAACTAATGAAAAACTGTTTTTT.

The chain joins TRBV19 to TRBJ2-6, with 8 nucleotides matching TRBD1. Germline V gives CDR1 LNHDA, CDR2 SQIVND (reference sequence). V was clipped by 5 bases and J by 0 bases; unmatched bases: 3. The CDR3 runs to 16 residues. The CDR3 spells CASSVTGGSGANVLTF. Here the CDR3 DNA reads TGTGCCAGTAGTGTCACAGGGGGCTCTGGGGCCAACGTCCTGACTTTC.

J is TRBJ2-7 and V is TRBV28; 8 bases are a match to TRBD1. Germline V gives CDR1 MDHEN, CDR2 SYDVKM. After removal of 6 bases from V and 2 bases from J, the junction contained 6 bases not matched to a gene. This CDR3 spans 14 amino acids. CDR3 residues: CASRSSGGPYEQYF. CDR3 DNA: TGTGCCAGCAGGAGTTCAGGGGGCCCCTACGAGCAGTACTTC.

By share of the sample, this clone is medium-sized. The rearrangement joins TRBV6-2 or TRBV6-3 to TRBJ1-5; D not certain. Trimming cost V 6 bases and J 3 bases, with 12 bases left between them. Germline V gene sequence: CDR1 MNHEY, CDR2 SVGEGT. CDR3 length: 14 amino acids. CDR3 DNA sequence: TGTGCCAGCAGCCCGGTGCACCTCAATCAGCCCCAGCATTTT. This sequence encodes CASSPVHLNQPQHF.

This clone came up once. V usage is TRBV27 and J usage is TRBJ1-2, with D uncertain. The CDR3 totals 13 residues. Germline lookup yields CDR1 MNHEY and CDR2 SMNVEV (reference sequence). The germline V and J ends were trimmed by 3 bases and 1 base, with 6 bases remaining between them. The CDR3 region has the DNA TGTGCCAGCAGTTTCTCGGTTAACTATGGCTACACCTTC. Residues: CASSFSVNYGYTF.

In this sample, this clone turned up once. The chain combines TRBV6-5 with TRBJ2-7, with a tentative D call TRBD1 (5 bases). The CDR3 spans 14 residues. V lost 0 bases, J lost 4 bases, and 10 bases lay in between. Germline V lookup: CDR1 MNHEY, CDR2 SVGAGI. The CDR3 DNA reads TGTGCCAGCAGTTACTCTACAGGAATATACGAGCAGTACTTC. Translating it yields CASSYSTGIYEQYF.

This clone was observed a few times. The chain links TRBV18 to TRBJ2-1, with D perhaps TRBD1 (6 bases). The V end lost 6 bases, the J end lost 9 bases, and 12 bases lay between the germline ends. This CDR3 region has 12 residues. Per germline, CDR1 KGHSH and CDR2 LQKENI. For the CDR3, the DNA is TGTGCCAGCTCCACGACAGGCAGTGAGCAGTTCTTC. As protein: CASSTTGSEQFF.

This clone was counted only a few times. V is TRBV5-1 and J is TRBJ2-7; TRBD1 might be the D (5 bases). The V end was cut by 0 bases, the J end by 5 bases, with 6 bases between. The CDR3 consists of 12 residues. Looked up from germline, CDR1 is SGHRS and CDR2 is YFSETQ. Here the CDR3 DNA reads TGCGCCAGCAGCTTGGACAGGAACGAGCAGTACTTC. The encoded protein is CASSLDRNEQYF.

J is TRBJ1-1 and V is TRBV4-2, with 8 bases lining up with TRBD1. Trimming took 0 bases from V and 4 from J; bases not matched to a gene: 7. Germline V CDR1 and CDR2: LGHNA, YNFKEQ. The CDR3 has 16 residues. CDR3 loop: CASSQEGQAVSTEAFF. The CDR3, as DNA: TGTGCCAGCAGCCAAGAGGGACAGGCAGTCAGCACTGAAGCTTTCTTT.

A few counts support this clone. The chain recombines TRBV7-9 with TRBJ1-1; D gene uncertain. CDR1 is SEHNR and CDR2 is FQNEAQ in the germline V gene (reference sequence). The CDR3 sequence is 13 residues long. The V gene lost 3 bases and the J gene lost 0 bases, with 5 bases spanning the gap. CDR3 DNA: TGTGCCAGCAGCTTGCAGGTGAACACTGAAGCTTTCTTT. It codes for CASSLQVNTEAFF.

The chain is built from TRBV18 and TRBJ2-7; unclear D gene. Germline CDR1 reads KGHSH; CDR2 reads LQKENI. Trimming removed 4 bases from V and 3 bases from J, with 13 bases in between. This CDR3 has 14 residues. The CDR3 is CASSQQRIDYEQYF. The CDR3 DNA reads as TGTGCCAGCTCACAACAACGAATCGACTACGAGCAGTACTTC.